The TCR beta chain under discussion was sequenced for a study of human T cells and chemical hapten exposure. Background on the study: In the roughly 23-week study, patients were dosed weekly with diphenylcyclopropenone on the scalp throughout.

The study's findings and limits: TCRs above 1 in 1000 frequency did not change with DPC sensitization.

The V gene lost 4 bases and the J gene lost 6 bases, with 11 bases spanning the gap. The CDR3 length is 13 residues. Germline CDR1 and CDR2: SGHTA and FQGNSA. Time point meaning: patch test 1, 2 weeks after DPC sensitization. The treatment: therapeutic diphenylcyclopropenone sensitization with weekly scalp DPC. This clonotype has a count of ten or more. What it recognizes is unknown. TCRdb reprocessed the RACE reads via MiXCR and lists one record per CDR3 protein. The sample consists of about 340,000 distinct CDR3 sequences, about 7% of them appearing once. The source was whole blood, collected in connection with sensitization to the hapten diphenylcyclopropenone (DPC). The V gene is TRBV7-2, the J gene TRBJ2-3; D uncertain. This TCR derives from a woman under 30 with alopecia areata. Some clones in this sample may be carry-over from other donors' samples. CDR3 loop: CASSSQNVDTQYF. CDR3 coding DNA: TGTGCCAGCAGCTCCCAAAATGTTGATACGCAGTATTTT.